This T cell receptor (beta chain) derives from a study of PD-1 blockade in classical Hodgkin lymphoma. General study findings and limits: Newly diagnosed patients reportedly trailed healthy donors in baseline TCR diversity.

Each and every patient relapsed after autologous stem cell transplantation, and patients got differing brentuximab vedotin exposure. This clone has more than one count but fewer than ten. The antigen remains unidentified. Libraries were prepared by immunoSEQ multiplex PCR; TCRdb keeps only in-frame clonotypes and omits some of them. In the table there are roughly 97,000 clones, approximately 80% of which are singletons. V was cut by 0 bases and J by 1 base, with 11 bases left in between. Germline V gene sequence: CDR1 LGHNA, CDR2 YNFKEQ. The CDR3 runs to 16 residues. The material was peripheral blood mononuclear cells (PBMCs), obtained at baseline. The TCR sequence derives from a human donor with classical Hodgkin lymphoma. The gene calls are TRBV4-2 and TRBJ2-3; D ambiguous. The DNA for the CDR3 is TGTGCCAGCAGCCAAGAGTCGCTACCCCGCACAGATACGCAGTATTTT. It specifies CASSQESLPRTDTQYF.